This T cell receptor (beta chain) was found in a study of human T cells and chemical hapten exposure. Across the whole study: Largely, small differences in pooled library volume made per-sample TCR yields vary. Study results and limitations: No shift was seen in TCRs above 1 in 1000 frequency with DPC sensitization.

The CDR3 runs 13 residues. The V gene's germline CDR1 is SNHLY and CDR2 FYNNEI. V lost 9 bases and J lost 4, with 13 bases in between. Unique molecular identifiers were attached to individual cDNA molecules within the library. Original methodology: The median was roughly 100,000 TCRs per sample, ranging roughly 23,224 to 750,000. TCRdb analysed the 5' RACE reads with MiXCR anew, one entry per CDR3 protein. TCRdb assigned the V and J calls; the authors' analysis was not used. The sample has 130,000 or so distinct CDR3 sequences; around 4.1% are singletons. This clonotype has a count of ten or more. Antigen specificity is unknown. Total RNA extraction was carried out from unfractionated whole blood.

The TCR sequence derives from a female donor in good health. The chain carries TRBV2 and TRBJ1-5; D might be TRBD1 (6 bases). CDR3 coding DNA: TGTGCCAGTGGGGGGACACGGAATCAGCCCCAGCATTTT. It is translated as CASGGTRNQPQHF.